This TCR beta chain emerged from a study of early T cells in non-severe SARS-CoV-2 infection. Germline V CDR1 and CDR2: KGHSH, LQKENI. This CDR3 is 13 amino acids long. The ends were cut back, 2 bases at V and 8 bases at J, with 12 bases in the middle. From the 5' RACE reads, TCRdb called clonotypes with MiXCR, one entry per CDR3 protein. The top ten clones hold around 2.9% of a sample with tens of thousands of distinct CDR3 sequences, roughly 12% of them seen once. The starting material was whole blood, obtained at baseline. The source is an adult who was a healthcare worker with PCR-confirmed SARS-CoV-2 infection or an uninfected control (not recorded which). This chain links TRBV18 with TRBJ1-1; D gene unclear. This CDR3 is CASSPGKDLEAFF. In DNA, the CDR3 is TGTGCCAGCTCACCAGGCAAGGACTTAGAAGCTTTCTTT.